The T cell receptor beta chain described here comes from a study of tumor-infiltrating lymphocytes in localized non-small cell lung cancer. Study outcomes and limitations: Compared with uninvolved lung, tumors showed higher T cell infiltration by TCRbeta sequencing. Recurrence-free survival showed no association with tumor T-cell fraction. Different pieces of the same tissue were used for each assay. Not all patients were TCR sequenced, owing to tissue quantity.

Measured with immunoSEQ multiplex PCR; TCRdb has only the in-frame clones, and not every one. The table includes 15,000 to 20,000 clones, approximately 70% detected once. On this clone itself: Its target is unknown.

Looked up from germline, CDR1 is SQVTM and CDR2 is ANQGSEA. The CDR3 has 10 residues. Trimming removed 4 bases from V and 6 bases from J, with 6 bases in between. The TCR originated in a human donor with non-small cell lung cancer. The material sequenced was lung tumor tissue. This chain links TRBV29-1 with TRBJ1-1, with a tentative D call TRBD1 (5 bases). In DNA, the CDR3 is TGCAGCGTTGCAGGGCCTGAAGCTTTCTTT. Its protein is CSVAGPEAFF.